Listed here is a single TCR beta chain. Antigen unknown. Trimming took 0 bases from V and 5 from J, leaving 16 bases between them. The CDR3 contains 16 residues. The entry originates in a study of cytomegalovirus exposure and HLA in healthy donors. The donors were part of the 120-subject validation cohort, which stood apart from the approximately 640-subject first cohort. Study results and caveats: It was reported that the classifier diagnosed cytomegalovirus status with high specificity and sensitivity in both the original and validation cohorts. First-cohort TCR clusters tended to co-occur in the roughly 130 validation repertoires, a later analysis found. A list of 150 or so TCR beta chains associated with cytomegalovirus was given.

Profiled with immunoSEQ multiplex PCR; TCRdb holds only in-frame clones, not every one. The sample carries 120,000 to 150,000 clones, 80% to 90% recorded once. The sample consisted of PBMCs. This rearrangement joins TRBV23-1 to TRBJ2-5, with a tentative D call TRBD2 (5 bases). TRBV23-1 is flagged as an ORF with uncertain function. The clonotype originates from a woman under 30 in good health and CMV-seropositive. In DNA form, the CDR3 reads TGCGCCAGCAGTCAATCTGCCAGTGGGAGATTGGAGACCCAGTACTTC. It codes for CASSQSASGRLETQYF.